One sample yielded the 3 T cell receptor beta chains listed below, sequenced in a study of shared T cell receptors in the human thymus. Repertoires were generated with immunoSEQ multiplex PCR, while TCRdb's copy carries only in-frame clones and drops some. The repertoire holds over 350,000 clones, with just under 95% as singletons. The source material was thymocytes. These receptor sequences come from a human donor.

The rearrangement joins TRBV5-1 to TRBJ2-1; D remains ambiguous. This CDR3 has 13 residues. V gave up 8 bases and J gave up 4 bases, with 13 bases separating them. Looked up from germline, CDR1 is SGHRS and CDR2 is YFSETQ. The chain's CDR3 is CASSGAGYNEQFF. Written as DNA, the CDR3 is TGCGCCAGTTCGGGCGCTGGTTACAATGAGCAGTTCTTC. Complete variable domain (other parts from reference TRBV5-1 and TRBJ2-1): KAGVTQTPRYLIKTRGQQVTLSCSPISGHRSVSWYQQTPGQGLQFLFEYFSETQRNKGNFPGRFSGRQFSNSRSEMNVSTLELGDSALYLCASSGAGYNEQFFGPGTRLTVL.

V gene TRBV6-1 combines with J gene TRBJ1-5; D may be TRBD1 (6 bases). V was clipped by 8 bases and J by 4 bases, with 12 bases between them. The CDR3 has 13 amino acids. The germline V gene encodes CDR1 MNHNS and CDR2 SASEGT. The CDR3 bases are TGTGCCAGCGGCTGGACAGCGAATCAGCCCCAGCATTTT. It is translated as CASGWTANQPQHF.

The chain has TRBV19 and TRBJ2-7; 7 nucleotides match TRBD1. The CDR3 totals 15 residues. V dropped 3 bases and J dropped 0; count of bases not matched to a gene: 5. CDR1 is LNHDA and CDR2 is SQIVND in the germline V gene (reference sequence). CDR3 coding DNA: TGTGCCAGTAGTATCGGACAGGTTCCCTCCTACGAGCAGTACTTC. This gives the protein CASSIGQVPSYEQYF. The whole variable domain, remainder taken from reference TRBV19 and TRBJ2-7, is DGGITQSPKYLFRKEGQNVTLSCEQNLNHDAMYWYRQDPGQGLRLIYYSQIVNDFQKGDIAEGYSVSREKKESFPLTVTSAQKNPTAFYLCASSIGQVPSYEQYFGPGTRLTVT.